The present T cell receptor (beta chain) was sequenced within a study of T cell changes during pregnancy in multiple sclerosis (dated by TCRdb to the late 2010s). Regarding the study in general: Changes in the T cell repertoire over the course of pregnancy were examined in this study in women with multiple sclerosis.

V was cut back by 7 bases and J by 8 bases, leaving a gap of 6 bases between them. The CDR3 measures 10 amino acids from cysteine to phenylalanine. The only DNA kept is the CDR3, 30 bases in frame from the first base. According to the germline V gene (reference sequence), CDR1 reads DFQATT and CDR2 reads SNEGSKA. About this clone: Its specific antigen is unknown. The input lacks base qualities; no much larger clone sits a single base away.

Library construction relied on the immunoSEQ multiplex PCR assay. TCRdb obtained this table from immuneACCESS and retained in-frame rearrangements with V and J assigned. These tables miss some clones; where compared with another copy, unresolved V genes account for less than half of the shortfall, and the remainder is unexplained. For this sample the table gives 25,000 to 40,000 clones, of which over 80% were detected only once. The top ten hold approximately 8% of the sample. The material sequenced was CD8+ T cells from peripheral blood mononuclear cells, taken before pregnancy. This sequence originates from a female donor with multiple sclerosis, enrolled in a pregnancy study. Recombination joined TRBV20-1 with TRBJ1-6; too little of a D gene remains to name it. The DNA sequence is given as TGCAGTGTCGGTGATTCACCCCTCCACTTT. Protein translation: CSVGDSPLHF.